This entry is about one T cell receptor (beta chain). Antigen: not known. Libraries were prepared by immunoSEQ multiplex PCR; TCRdb keeps only in-frame clonotypes and omits some of them. The sample has some 240,000 clones, about 69% seen once. The germline gives CDR1 GTSNPN, CDR2 SVGIG (reference sequence). Trimming at V came to 5 bases and at J to 2 bases, leaving 2 bases not matched to a gene. There are 12 residues in the CDR3. The data were obtained in a study of shared clonotypes between healthy human individuals. Study-level information: Three plates each covered CD4 naive and memory; CD8 naive two, CD8 memory one. Points from the study as a whole: Unshared clonotypes carried lower generation probabilities than those common to all four donors.

V gene TRBV30 combines with J gene TRBJ2-7; 8 bases fit TRBD1. Sequenced material: memory CD4+ T cells sorted from blood. Documented subset: CD45RA-negative fraction. This receptor was obtained from a man between 25 and 39 years old in good health. The CDR3 nucleotides are TGTGCCTGGGAGACAGGGGCCTACGAGCAGTACTTC. Its protein is CAWETGAYEQYF. Using reference TRBV30 and TRBJ2-7 for the parts outside the CDR3, the full variable domain is SQTIHQWPATLVQPVGSPLSLECTVEGTSNPNLYWYRQAAGRGLQLLFYSVGIGQISSEVPQNLSASRPQDRQFILSSKKLLLSDSGFYLCAWETGAYEQYFGPGTRLTVT.